Sequencing of this T cell receptor (beta chain) was carried out in a study of blood T cells in healthy people across ages. Study background: Roughly one uniquely barcoded beta molecule per two T cells was captured. Overall study results and limits: Older age coincided with a roughly linear decline in TCR beta diversity per million T cells.

This clonotype was recorded at least ten times. Its specificity is not known. The CDR3 has 12 residues. The ends were cut back, 6 bases at V and 5 bases at J, with 8 bases in the middle. PCR was performed a second time for about 6 to 12 cycles using a sample-barcoded 5' primer and a J-beta primer mix. A template-switch adaptor containing 12 random nucleotides labeled each cDNA molecule. TCRdb passed the 5' RACE reads through MiXCR, listing each CDR3 protein once. In the table there are roughly 1.5 million distinct CDR3 sequences, 35% to 45% of which are singletons. This receptor was taken from a young woman in good health. The sample consisted of blood. V usage is TRBV12-3 or TRBV12-4 and J usage is TRBJ2-1; D is unresolved. CDR3 sequence reads: CASRSRHNEQFF. CDR3 coding DNA: TGTGCCAGCAGGTCTAGACACAATGAGCAGTTCTTC.